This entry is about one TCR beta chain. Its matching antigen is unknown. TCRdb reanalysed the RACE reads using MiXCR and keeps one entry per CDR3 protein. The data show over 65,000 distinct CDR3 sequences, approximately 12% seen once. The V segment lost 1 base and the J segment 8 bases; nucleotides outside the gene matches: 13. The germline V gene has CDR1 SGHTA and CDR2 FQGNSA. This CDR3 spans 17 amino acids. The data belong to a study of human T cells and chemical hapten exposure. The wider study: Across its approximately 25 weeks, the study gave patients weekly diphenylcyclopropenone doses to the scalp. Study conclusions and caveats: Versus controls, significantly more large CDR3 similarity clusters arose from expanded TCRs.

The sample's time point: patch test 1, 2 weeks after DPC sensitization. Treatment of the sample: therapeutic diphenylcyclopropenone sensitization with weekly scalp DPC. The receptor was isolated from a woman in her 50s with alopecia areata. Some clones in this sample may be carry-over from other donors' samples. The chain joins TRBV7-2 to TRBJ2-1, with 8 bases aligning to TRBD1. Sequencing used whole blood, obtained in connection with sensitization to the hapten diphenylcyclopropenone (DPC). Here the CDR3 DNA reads TGTGCCAGCAGCTTAGTACCGGGACAGGTGAGGCGGGATGAGCAGTTCTTC. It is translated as CASSLVPGQVRRDEQFF.